This paragraph reports one T cell receptor (beta chain). Its cognate antigen is unknown. The data are from a study of cytomegalovirus exposure and HLA in healthy donors. Study findings and constraints: Common viral pathogens were later found to be apparently linked to several of the most significant clusters. The investigators catalogued 150 or so TCR beta chains as cytomegalovirus-associated.

Per the germline V gene, CDR1 is LNHDA and CDR2 is SQIVND (reference sequence). The V gene lost 6 bases and the J gene lost 3 bases, with 9 bases spanning the gap. This CDR3 is built from 13 residues. PCR used 60 Vbeta primers and 13 Jbeta primers. The table came from immunoSEQ multiplex PCR; TCRdb's copy has only in-frame clones and leaves some out. This table has around 98,000 clones, roughly 70% appearing once. The rearrangement uses TRBV19 and TRBJ1-5; D remains unclear. The TCR sequence derives from a man aged 50 to 60 in good health and CMV-seronegative. Sample: PBMCs. CDR3 nucleotides: TGTGCCAGTAGCAACAGCAACAATCAGCCCCAGCATTTT. It yields the protein CASSNSNNQPQHF.